This entry describes one T cell receptor (beta chain). What it binds is unknown. Synthesis of TCR cDNA relied on 5'RACE template switching, which attached a universal primer site and UMIs. TCRdb independently ran MiXCR on the 5' RACE reads; one entry per CDR3 protein. The table lists roughly 500,000 distinct CDR3 sequences, about 19% of them singletons, with 14% in the top ten. The sample comes from a study of T cells after yellow fever vaccination. Study-wide results and limits: Peaking on day 5 versus 15, the secondary response was faster but weaker.

Sample: PBMCs, taken 15 days after the yellow fever booster vaccination. The source is a man between 25 and 39 years old who received the YFV17D yellow fever vaccine.

This CDR3 reads CASRPSALAGDTQYF. CDR3 DNA: TGTGCCAGCAGGCCATCCGCACTAGCGGGAGATACGCAGTATTTT. This sequence joins TRBV12-3 or TRBV12-4 and TRBJ2-3; 9 nucleotides line up with TRBD2. The CDR3 covers 15 residues. With 6 bases clipped from V and 5 bases from J, the junction kept 9 bases outside the gene matches.